This T cell receptor beta chain came from a study of blood T cell repertoires in COVID-19. The germline CDR1 and CDR2 sequences are SEHNR and FQNEAQ (reference sequence). There are 16 residues in the CDR3. V shed 2 bases and J 6 bases; nucleotides not matched to a gene: 9. Original processing methods: Nucleated cell counts were estimated from reference gene primer amplification. Sequencing was performed with immunoSEQ multiplex PCR; in TCRdb, only in-frame clones are kept and a portion is missing. The V and J calls and clone size are taken from that table; D and trimming were inferred from the DNA. This sample has about 170,000 clones; about 85% occur once, and the top ten carry approximately 15%.

What was sequenced was peripheral blood. The sequence was collected from a woman in her sixties or seventies with COVID-19, enrolled during active disease. V usage is TRBV7-9 and J usage is TRBJ2-4; 8 bases are a match to TRBD2. This CDR3 is CASSLPGGRGPNIQYF. As DNA, the CDR3 is TGTGCCAGCAGCTTACCGGGAGGGAGAGGTCCAAACATTCAGTACTTC.